The clone carrying this TCR beta chain occurred a few times. Its antigen is unidentified. This specimen belongs to a study of beta chain features in type 1 diabetes. The authors reverse transcribed all of the isolated RNA, so sequencing captured expressed TCRB transcripts. The data were produced by immunoSEQ multiplex PCR, yet TCRdb's version contains in-frame clones alone and is incomplete. This repertoire shows some 220,000 clones, roughly 10% found once; its top ten account for 1% to 1.5%. Study-level points and caveats: Shorter TCRB CDR3s, moderately but significantly so, marked every one of the four CD4+ subsets in Type 1 diabetes patients. Cells carrying high TCR expression could end up over-represented when cDNA is sequenced.

This CDR3 has 13 residues. From germline, CDR1 is SQVTM and CDR2 ANQGSEA. The trim removed 5 bases at V and 3 bases at J, leaving 6 bases unmatched. The source material was central memory CD4+ T cells from blood. The chain uses TRBV29-1 and TRBJ1-1, with TRBD1 matching over 7 bases. The clonotype comes from a man younger than 30 in good health. Here the CDR3 reads CSVHRGTDTEAFF. CDR3 in DNA: TGCAGCGTTCACAGGGGCACGGACACTGAAGCTTTCTTT. Full variable domain (remainder filled in from reference TRBV29-1 and TRBJ1-1): SAVISQKPSRDICQRGTSLTIQCQVDSQVTMMFWYRQQPGQSLTLIATANQGSEATYESGFVIDKFPISRPNLTFSTLTVSNMSPEDSSIYLCSVHRGTDTEAFFGQGTRLTVV.